This T cell receptor beta chain came from a study of CD8 T cells in ankylosing spondylitis. Study-wide results and limits: Both synovial fluid and blood in reactive arthritis had previously been reported to carry some motif variants. Enrichment of disease-linked clones was reportedly significant in matched ankylosing spondylitis synovial fluid. It appeared that ankylosing spondylitis blood was characterized by a TCR beta motif of roughly 8 highly homologous variants.

V gave up 6 bases and J gave up 0 bases; unmatched junction bases: 8. CDR3 length: 15 amino acids. By quantitative 5'-RACE with molecular barcodes, the TCR beta libraries were made. TCRdb fed the 5' RACE reads into MiXCR, producing one record per CDR3 protein. The sample includes over 700,000 distinct CDR3 sequences, 15% to 20% seen only once; the top ten take about 20%. Comment on this clonotype: Its antigen is not identified.

The material sequenced was blood, either unsorted or a sorted T cell fraction (not recorded which). This TCR was sampled from a male donor with ankylosing spondylitis. V and J are TRBV12-3 or TRBV12-4 and TRBJ2-7, with 7 bases identical to TRBD2. The CDR3 coding sequence is TGTGCCAGCAGCTGGGGGGGGAGGAACTCCTACGAGCAGTACTTC. Protein product: CASSWGGRNSYEQYF.